The next 3 T cell receptor beta chains were all read from a single sample in a study of spatial heterogeneity in lung cancer. TCRdb recomputed calls from the 5' RACE reads with MiXCR, one row per CDR3 protein. The sample contains tens of thousands of distinct CDR3 sequences, roughly 21% of which appear only once. The sample's time point: blood at routine non-recurrence follow-up after resection. The sequencing here drew on PBMCs, taken at follow-up. The source of these receptors is a male donor with early-stage non-small cell lung cancer.

Only a few counts were recorded for this clonotype. This chain joins TRBV6-1 and TRBJ2-1; 10 bases map to TRBD1. In germline, CDR1 is MNHNS, CDR2 SASEGT. J lost 9 bases, V lost 8 bases, and 10 bases had no gene match. The CDR3 loop spans 14 amino acids. The CDR3 loop reads CASLRDRGNGEQFF. In DNA form, the CDR3 reads TGTGCCAGCCTCCGGGACAGGGGAAATGGTGAGCAGTTCTTC.

With regard to this clonotype: This sequence may be a read error, since a much larger clone differs from it by one base. The genes are TRBV27 and TRBJ2-1, with a weak D call TRBD1 (6 bases). Germline CDR1 MNHEY, CDR2 SMNVEV (reference sequence). This CDR3 is 15 amino acids long. CDR3 nucleotides: TGTGCCGGCAGTTTAACTGGACAGACCTTGTATGAGCAGTTCTTC. This encodes CAGSLTGQTLYEQFF.

There are many counts of this clonotype. V gene TRBV5-1 combines with J gene TRBJ1-5; no firm D call. Germline V CDR1 and CDR2: SGHRS, YFSETQ. CDR3 length: 14 residues. Trimming removed 4 bases at V and 7 bases at J, with 15 bases between. CDR3 region: CASSEGSLGQPQHF. As DNA, the CDR3 is TGCGCCAGCAGCGAAGGGTCCCTGGGACAGCCCCAGCATTTT.